Below, 14 T cell receptor beta chains from the same sample are listed, as sequenced in a study of blood T cells in healthy people across ages. A J-beta primer mix and a sample-barcoded 5' primer were used in a second PCR of roughly 6 to 11 cycles. TCRdb reprocessed the 5' RACE reads with MiXCR, giving one entry per CDR3 protein. Here the sample spans around 1,500,000 distinct CDR3 sequences, 42% being singletons. Sequenced input: blood. The receptors stem from a young woman in good health.

The chain has TRBV20-1 and TRBJ2-7, with D perhaps TRBD1 or TRBD2 (6 bases each). Per the germline V gene, CDR1 is DFQATT and CDR2 is SNEGSKA (reference sequence). V was cut by 6 bases and J by 2 bases, with 14 bases left in between. This CDR3 comprises 13 residues. CDR3 sequence: CSAPRGETYEQYF. CDR3 nucleotide sequence: TGCAGTGCACCAAGGGGGGAAACCTACGAGCAGTACTTC.

The chain recombines TRBV15 with TRBJ2-3, with TRBD1 matching 10 bases. Germline V CDR1 and CDR2: LNHNV, YYDKDF (reference sequence). V shed 0 bases, J shed 3 bases, and the junction held 12 bases outside the gene matches. The CDR3 contains 19 residues. CDR3: CATSRDNSGTGVWTDTQYF. As DNA, the CDR3 is TGTGCCACCAGCAGAGATAACTCCGGGACAGGGGTGTGGACAGATACGCAGTATTTT.

This clonotype was counted between two and nine times. This chain uses TRBV20-1 with TRBJ1-1; tentatively, D is TRBD1 (6 bases). Trimming pared 7 bases from V and 0 bases from J, leaving 12 bases between. Germline assignment: CDR1 DFQATT and CDR2 SNEGSKA (reference sequence). This CDR3 has 13 amino acids. CDR3 residues: CSVLRGLNTEAFF. The CDR3 nucleotides read TGCAGTGTGTTACGGGGGCTGAACACTGAAGCTTTCTTT.

The chain recombines TRBV6-1 with TRBJ1-1; TRBD1 matches at 10 bases. V lost 3 bases to trimming and J lost 2 bases; unmatched junction nucleotides: 12. The germline V gene has CDR1 MNHNS and CDR2 SASEGT. The CDR3 length is 18 residues. In DNA, the CDR3 is TGTGCCAGCAGTGAGGCCCCGGGACAGGGGCCGGGAAACACTGAAGCTTTCTTT. Its translation: CASSEAPGQGPGNTEAFF.

The CDR3 region has the DNA TGTGCCAGCCTGGGCACTTACACCGGGGAGCTGTTTTTT. Its translation is CASLGTYTGELFF. This rearrangement joins TRBV6-5 to TRBJ2-2; no firm D call. Trimming shortened V by 8 bases and J by 3 bases, and 10 bases separated the two germline ends. Germline lookup yields CDR1 MNHEY and CDR2 SVGAGI. CDR3 size: 13 residues.

The chain joins TRBV6-5 to TRBJ1-2; TRBD1 matches at 10 bases. The V and J ends lost 5 bases and 5 bases, in that order; junction bases with no gene match: 5. Germline V gene lookup returns CDR1 MNHEY and CDR2 SVGAGI. The CDR3 extends over 14 amino acids. As DNA, the CDR3 is TGTGCCAGCAGTCGGACAGGGGGTCGGTATGGCTACACCTTC. Protein sequence: CASSRTGGRYGYTF.

CDR3 DNA: TGTGCCAGCAGTTTATCGATATTGCGAGCGGGATACCCCTACGAGCAGTACTTC. This encodes CASSLSILRAGYPYEQYF. The V call is TRBV27, the J call TRBJ2-7, with 7 bases fitting TRBD2. Germline values: CDR1 MNHEY, CDR2 SMNVEV (reference sequence). The CDR3 is 18 amino acids. Trimming at V came to 0 bases and at J to 2 bases, leaving 13 bases not matched to a gene.

The chain is built from TRBV28 and TRBJ1-1, with TRBD1 identical over 9 bases. The trim removed 5 bases at V and 4 bases at J, leaving 11 bases unmatched. This CDR3 is 16 amino acids long. Germline CDR1 and CDR2: MDHEN and SYDVKM. The CDR3 spells CASSPGQGFITTEAFF. The CDR3, as DNA: TGTGCCAGCAGTCCGGGACAGGGTTTTATTACCACTGAAGCTTTCTTT.

The rearrangement joins TRBV12-3 or TRBV12-4 to TRBJ2-7, with TRBD1 matching 8 bases. The end of the DNA aligns better with TRBJ2-5, so the J call may be wrong. The CDR3 is 15 residues long. In DNA, the CDR3 is TGTGCCAGCAGTTTATGGCAGGGGGCCGATGAGACCCAGTACTTC. Amino acids: CASSLWQGADETQYF.

The chain combines TRBV27 with TRBJ2-4, with 7 positions matching TRBD1. Matching the DNA end better, TRBJ2-7 makes the J call doubtful. This CDR3 region has 15 residues. Germline loops: CDR1 MNHEY, CDR2 SMNVEV (reference sequence). The CDR3 loop is CASSLTTGRRNEQYF. CDR3 sequence (DNA): TGTGCCAGCAGTTTGACGACAGGGAGAAGGAACGAGCAGTACTTC.

There are a few counts of this clonotype. An end of the junction differs from the germline gene, which may be a read error. The V and J genes are TRBV4-1 and TRBJ1-2, with a weak D call TRBD1 (5 bases). Germline lookup yields CDR1 MGHRA and CDR2 YSYEKL. This CDR3 is built from 18 residues. CDR3 residues: CASSQVLSRGTTRSGYTF. As DNA, the CDR3 is TGCGCCAGCAGCCAAGTGCTTTCGAGGGGAACCACGAGATCCGGCTACACCTTT.

This clonotype has more than one count but fewer than ten. The rearrangement links TRBV6-2 or TRBV6-3 to TRBJ1-4, with 8 bases matching TRBD1. This CDR3 has 17 amino acids. CDR1 is MNHEY, CDR2 SVGEGT, per germline. V lost 6 bases to trimming and J lost 8 bases; unmatched junction nucleotides: 17. DNA of the CDR3: TGTGCCAGCAGCTCAACTACCATCGACAGGGGATTCGAAAAACTGTTTTTT. Translation gives CASSSTTIDRGFEKLFF.

This clonotype was observed a single time. Just one base apart from a much larger clone, this may be a read error. The genes are TRBV29-1 and TRBJ1-2; possible D gene TRBD1, 5 bases. With 5 bases removed from V and 12 bases from J, the gap between germline ends came to 28 bases. This CDR3 comprises 15 residues. Germline CDR1 and CDR2: SQVTM and ANQGSEA. CDR3 protein: CSVHPLLEGKKGNTF. The CDR3 bases are TGCAGCGTTCACCCCCTTCTCGAGGGGAAGAAGGGCAACACCTTC.

This clonotype was observed a handful of times. This may be a read error: a much more frequent sequence differs by one nucleotide. The V and J genes are TRBV7-2 and TRBJ1-1; D is unclear. The CDR3 covers 13 residues. Germline CDR1 and CDR2: SGHTA and FQGNSA. V gave up 5 bases and J gave up 1 base, with 8 bases separating them. CDR3 in amino acids: CASSVSENTEAFF. In DNA form, the CDR3 reads TGTGCCAGCAGCGTAAGCGAGAACACTGAAGCTTTCTTT.